The text below deals with one T cell receptor beta chain. Its antigen is still unknown. The input lacks base qualities; no much larger clone sits a single base away. The data originate from a study of cytomegalovirus exposure and HLA in healthy donors (dated by TCRdb to about 2017). Describing the broader study: According to a later analysis, one platform produced both the roughly 110 validation repertoires and the 550 to 800 repertoires of the first cohort. The study was designed to test whether signatures of past pathogen exposure could be identified by cataloging public T cell receptors. A separate validation cohort of 90 to 150 different subjects was used in addition to the approximately 610-subject first cohort. To predict cytomegalovirus infection status, the study brought together high-throughput TCR immunosequencing, statistical association of individual TCRs with disease status, and machine learning.

Donors formed part of the validation cohort, which comprised 95 to 150 subjects and was distinct from the first cohort of under 850 subjects. The library was obtained by the immunoSEQ multiplex PCR assay. Concerning the study's data processing: A statistical classification framework was built to diagnose cytomegalovirus status from the catalog of TCR beta chain sequences. TCRdb limited this immuneACCESS table to in-frame rearrangements with V and J called. A share of clones is missing; checked studies link under half to unresolved V genes, and the rest is unexplained. That table is the source of V, J and clone size, and D and trimming were worked out from the DNA. The sample table lists around 300,000 clones, 70% to 90% of them with a count of one. The ten largest clones represent roughly 1% of the sample. From V the trimming removes 6 bases and from J it removes 4 bases, while the gene matches leave 4 bases of the junction unaccounted for. The CDR3 numbers 14 residues from cysteine through phenylalanine. This entry keeps only the CDR3 DNA: 42 bases, framed from base 1. CDR1 and CDR2 are read off the germline V gene as SGHTS and YDEGEE.

General findings and caveats noted by the study authors: Subsequent analysis determined that TCRs grouped into clusters in the first cohort also showed a tendency toward co-occurrence across the 120 or so validation repertoires, and approximately 93% of cluster scores exceeded 0. Most TCR sequences were observed very rarely across donors, whereas some public TCRs were present in many individuals. It was suggested by the authors that the approach could potentially be generalized to other disease states and immunological phenotypes. A later analysis had no HLA typing for the validation cohort, so co-occurrence there was scored across all 110 or so repertoires. In the study, some 160 TCR beta chains were listed as associated with cytomegalovirus. Cytomegalovirus status was reported to be diagnosed by the classifier with high specificity and sensitivity in both the original and validation cohorts. A few of the identified cytomegalovirus-associated TCR beta chains were confirmed in vitro to be specific for cytomegalovirus antigens.

This TCR was recovered from a woman aged 18-29 years in good health and CMV-seronegative. The V and J segments used are TRBV5-8 and TRBJ1-6; 7 central nucleotides agree with TRBD1. The source material was PBMCs. The DNA reads TGTGCCAGCACTGGACAGGCTTATAATTCACCCCTCCACTTT. It translates to CASTGQAYNSPLHF.